These T cell receptor beta chains were read from a single sample in a study of T-cell memory formation after mild COVID-19. TCRdb processed the 5' RACE reads anew with MiXCR; each CDR3 protein has one entry. This table has about 290,000 distinct CDR3 sequences, approximately 15% appearing once. The sequenced sample was PBMCs or a T cell subset sorted from them (not recorded which). Source of these receptors: a man younger than 35 who had mild COVID-19 (a few samples of this study predate the infection). Cell type and time point are not known. CDR3s include the opening cysteine and the closing phenylalanine or tryptophan. The D gene is left open where the match is weak. A clone size is listed for some rows: how often the clone was seen (once, few, many), or a class if it is expanded.

d_call: NA
j_call: TRBJ1-2
clone_size: NA
v_call: TRBV6-1
cdr3_aa: CASSEVPGGGGYTF
cdr3_nt: TGTGCCAGCAGTGAAGTTCCCGGGGGAGGTGGCTACACCTTC

d_call: NA
j_call: TRBJ2-1
clone_size: NA
v_call: TRBV20-1
cdr3_aa: CSAPRTANGDYNEQFF
cdr3_nt: TGCAGTGCTCCCCGTACCGCAAACGGGGACTACAATGAGCAGTTCTTC

d_call: NA
j_call: TRBJ1-4
clone_size: NA
v_call: TRBV3-1
cdr3_aa: CASSQIAYDEKLFF
cdr3_nt: TGTGCCAGCAGCCAGATCGCCTACGATGAAAAACTGTTTTTT

d_call: NA
j_call: TRBJ1-2
clone_size: few
v_call: TRBV5-1
cdr3_aa: CASSLEIGTATRGYTF
cdr3_nt: TGCGCCAGCAGCTTGGAGATCGGGACTGCTACCCGCGGCTACACCTTC

d_call: NA
j_call: TRBJ2-6
clone_size: NA
v_call: TRBV5-1
cdr3_aa: CASSLSPGGANVLTF
cdr3_nt: TGCGCCAGCAGCCTAAGCCCGGGTGGGGCCAACGTCCTGACTTTC

d_call: TRBD1
j_call: TRBJ2-7
clone_size: few
v_call: TRBV5-5
cdr3_aa: CASTLWTGAYEQYF
cdr3_nt: TGTGCCAGCACCCTCTGGACAGGGGCCTACGAGCAGTACTTC

d_call: NA
j_call: TRBJ1-5
clone_size: NA
v_call: TRBV4-2
cdr3_aa: CASSQDWIGGEDNQPQHF
cdr3_nt: TGTGCCAGCAGCCAAGATTGGATAGGGGGTGAGGACAATCAGCCCCAGCATTTT

d_call: NA
j_call: TRBJ1-5
clone_size: NA
v_call: TRBV6-2/TRBV6-3
cdr3_aa: CASSYSGQRLYSNQPQHF
cdr3_nt: TGTGCCAGCAGTTACTCAGGACAGAGGCTTTATAGCAATCAGCCCCAGCATTTT

d_call: NA
j_call: TRBJ1-5
clone_size: few
v_call: TRBV10-3
cdr3_aa: CAISESDVAVQPQHF
cdr3_nt: TGTGCCATCAGTGAGTCGGACGTCGCGGTTCAGCCCCAGCATTTT

d_call: TRBD1
j_call: TRBJ1-2
clone_size: NA
v_call: TRBV12-3/TRBV12-4
cdr3_aa: CASSLAGGLGYTF
cdr3_nt: TGTGCCAGCAGTTTGGCAGGGGGTTTGGGCTACACCTTC

d_call: TRBD1
j_call: TRBJ2-2
clone_size: many
v_call: TRBV12-3/TRBV12-4
cdr3_aa: CASSPRQGDTGELFF
cdr3_nt: TGTGCCAGCAGTCCGAGACAGGGAGACACCGGGGAGCTGTTTTTT

d_call: TRBD2
j_call: TRBJ2-1
clone_size: NA
v_call: TRBV20-1
cdr3_aa: CSARDRTSGGSSYNEQFF
cdr3_nt: TGCAGTGCTAGAGATCGAACTAGCGGGGGGTCATCCTACAATGAGCAGTTCTTC

d_call: NA
j_call: TRBJ1-2
clone_size: NA
v_call: TRBV27
cdr3_aa: CASSTWAGGGGYTF
cdr3_nt: TGTGCCAGCAGCACGTGGGCAGGCGGAGGCGGCTACACCTTC

d_call: NA
j_call: TRBJ1-6
clone_size: NA
v_call: TRBV5-1
cdr3_aa: CASSTNPGSHYNSPLHF
cdr3_nt: TGCGCCAGCAGCACCAACCCAGGAAGCCACTATAATTCACCCCTCCACTTT

d_call: NA
j_call: TRBJ2-5
clone_size: NA
v_call: TRBV9
cdr3_aa: CASSVGPRGGETQYF
cdr3_nt: TGTGCCAGCAGCGTAGGACCTAGGGGGGGAGAGACCCAGTACTTC

d_call: NA
j_call: TRBJ1-6
clone_size: NA
v_call: TRBV9
cdr3_aa: CASSPWRFSYNSPLHF
cdr3_nt: TGTGCCAGCAGCCCATGGAGGTTCTCCTATAATTCACCCCTCCACTTT

d_call: TRBD2
j_call: TRBJ2-3
clone_size: NA
v_call: TRBV7-9
cdr3_aa: CASSSVAGPDTQYF
cdr3_nt: TGTGCCAGCAGCTCTGTAGCGGGCCCAGATACGCAGTATTTT

d_call: NA
j_call: TRBJ2-3
clone_size: few
v_call: TRBV4-3
cdr3_aa: CASSQGQRTDTQYF
cdr3_nt: TGCGCCAGCAGCCAGGGGCAGCGCACAGATACGCAGTATTTT

d_call: NA
j_call: TRBJ2-2
clone_size: few
v_call: TRBV2
cdr3_aa: CASKARTDFTGELFF
cdr3_nt: TGTGCCAGCAAGGCTAGGACAGACTTCACCGGGGAGCTGTTTTTT

d_call: TRBD2
j_call: TRBJ2-3
clone_size: few
v_call: TRBV5-1
cdr3_aa: CASSKDLAGGTDTQYF
cdr3_nt: TGCGCCAGCAGCAAGGATCTAGCGGGGGGCACAGATACGCAGTATTTT

d_call: NA
j_call: TRBJ1-2
clone_size: few
v_call: TRBV4-1
cdr3_aa: CASSQEEQAHYGYTF
cdr3_nt: TGCGCCAGCAGCCAAGAGGAGCAAGCCCATTATGGCTACACCTTC

d_call: TRBD1
j_call: TRBJ1-6
clone_size: few
v_call: TRBV4-1
cdr3_aa: CASSQAHFGTGASPLHF
cdr3_nt: TGCGCCAGCAGCCAAGCCCACTTCGGGACAGGGGCTTCACCCCTCCACTTT

d_call: NA
j_call: TRBJ2-4
clone_size: NA
v_call: TRBV12-3/TRBV12-4
cdr3_aa: CASSLSRVNIQYF
cdr3_nt: TGTGCCAGCAGTTTGAGCAGGGTAAACATTCAGTACTTC

d_call: TRBD1
j_call: TRBJ1-5
clone_size: NA
v_call: TRBV7-2
cdr3_aa: CASSWTGGVSQPQHF
cdr3_nt: TGTGCCAGCAGCTGGACAGGGGGCGTAAGTCAGCCCCAGCATTTT

d_call: NA
j_call: TRBJ1-3
clone_size: few
v_call: TRBV7-8
cdr3_aa: CASSAGSLSGNTIYF
cdr3_nt: TGTGCCAGCAGCGCGGGTTCCCTCTCTGGAAACACCATATATTTT

d_call: TRBD1
j_call: TRBJ2-1
clone_size: few
v_call: TRBV10-3
cdr3_aa: CAISGQGQDEQFF
cdr3_nt: TGTGCCATCAGTGGACAGGGTCAGGATGAGCAGTTCTTC

d_call: NA
j_call: TRBJ2-1
clone_size: few
v_call: TRBV12-3/TRBV12-4
cdr3_aa: CASSFNAGANNEQFF
cdr3_nt: TGTGCCAGCAGTTTTAATGCGGGGGCAAACAATGAGCAGTTCTTC

d_call: NA
j_call: TRBJ1-2
clone_size: many
v_call: TRBV7-6
cdr3_aa: CASSLATGYGYTF
cdr3_nt: TGTGCCAGCAGCTTAGCAACCGGCTATGGCTACACCTTC

d_call: NA
j_call: TRBJ1-2
clone_size: few
v_call: TRBV7-2
cdr3_aa: CASSLAVFDSPYGYTF
cdr3_nt: TGTGCCAGCAGCTTAGCGGTATTTGACAGCCCCTATGGCTACACCTTC

d_call: NA
j_call: TRBJ1-5
clone_size: NA
v_call: TRBV7-9
cdr3_aa: CASRFDSSQPQHF
cdr3_nt: TGTGCCAGCAGGTTCGACAGCAGTCAGCCCCAGCATTTT

d_call: NA
j_call: TRBJ2-5
clone_size: few
v_call: TRBV29-1
cdr3_aa: CSVDEYGETQYF
cdr3_nt: TGCAGCGTTGATGAGTATGGCGAGACCCAGTACTTC

d_call: NA
j_call: TRBJ1-2
clone_size: NA
v_call: TRBV27
cdr3_aa: CASSFSGAYGYTF
cdr3_nt: TGTGCCAGCAGTTTTTCAGGCGCCTATGGCTACACCTTC

d_call: TRBD2
j_call: TRBJ2-5
clone_size: few
v_call: TRBV4-2
cdr3_aa: CASSQEESSGGVQETQYF
cdr3_nt: TGTGCCAGCAGCCAAGAAGAATCTAGCGGGGGGGTTCAAGAGACCCAGTACTTC

d_call: NA
j_call: TRBJ1-3
clone_size: NA
v_call: TRBV5-1
cdr3_aa: CASSLAGLSTIYF
cdr3_nt: TGCGCCAGCAGCTTGGCGGGACTCTCAACCATATATTTT

d_call: NA
j_call: TRBJ2-1
clone_size: NA
v_call: TRBV11-2
cdr3_aa: CASSLEGPDLIGGNEQFF
cdr3_nt: TGTGCCAGCAGCTTAGAAGGGCCGGATTTGATTGGGGGCAATGAGCAGTTCTTC